This passage covers 18 T cell receptor beta chains from one sample sequenced in a study of beta chain features in type 1 diabetes. The whole isolated RNA underwent reverse transcription, so sequencing captured expressed TCRB transcripts. Method: immunoSEQ multiplex PCR; TCRdb's copy keeps in-frame clones and lacks some. The repertoire holds some 220,000 clones, with about 11% as singletons. Sequencing was performed on central memory CD4+ T cells from blood. These receptors were collected from a man aged 18 to 30 in good health.

This clone was seen more than once but under ten times. The J gene is TRBJ2-1, the V gene TRBV7-9, with unresolved D. CDR3 length equals 15 residues. Germline V CDR1 and CDR2: SEHNR, FQNEAQ (reference sequence). Deletions cut 5 bases from V and 8 bases from J, with 19 bases between. CDR3 sequence (DNA): TGTGCCAGCAGCGACCTAGTTTATGCTGCGGATGAGCAGTTCTTC. As protein: CASSDLVYAADEQFF.

This clone was counted only a few times. The gene calls are TRBV9 and TRBJ2-1; maybe TRBD2 (5 bases). Germline CDR1 and CDR2: SGDLS and YYNGEE. Between the trimmed V and J ends, which lost 4 bases and 2 bases, there was a span of 10 bases. The length of the CDR3 is 14 residues. The CDR3 DNA sequence: TGTGCCAGCAGCATGACTACCACCTACAATGAGCAGTTCTTC. It specifies CASSMTTTYNEQFF.

The V and J genes are TRBV10-3 and TRBJ2-1; 8 bases align to TRBD1. In germline, CDR1 is ENHRY, CDR2 SYGVKD. The CDR3 has 14 residues. Unmatched junction bases numbered 6, after V lost 6 bases and J lost 5 bases. The CDR3 sequence is CAISRGQENNEQFF. Written as DNA, the CDR3 is TGTGCCATCAGCCGGGGACAGGAGAACAATGAGCAGTTCTTC.

This chain uses TRBV5-1 with TRBJ2-3; 8 bases are shared with TRBD1. The CDR3 is made up of 14 amino acids. V shed 4 bases and J 5 bases; nucleotides not matched to a gene: 6. Germline V lookup: CDR1 SGHRS, CDR2 YFSETQ. This CDR3 is CASSIVQGVDTQYF. The CDR3 region has the DNA TGCGCCAGCAGCATAGTACAGGGGGTAGATACGCAGTATTTT.

This clone was seen a few times. V and J are TRBV6-5 and TRBJ2-7, with D perhaps matching TRBD1 (6 bases). CDR3 size: 14 residues. Per the germline V gene, CDR1 is MNHEY and CDR2 is SVGAGI. V gave up 2 bases and J gave up 3 bases, with 11 bases separating them. CDR3 bases: TGTGCCAGCAGTTACGACGGGACATACTACGAGCAGTACTTC. Encoded protein: CASSYDGTYYEQYF.

The chain combines TRBV18 with TRBJ1-1; D is perhaps TRBD1 (6 bases). The germline V gene encodes CDR1 KGHSH and CDR2 LQKENI. This CDR3 spans 13 amino acids. V was trimmed by 2 bases and J by 5 bases, leaving 9 bases between them. CDR3 residues: CASSPGGRTEAFF. For the CDR3, the DNA is TGTGCCAGCTCACCAGGGGGCCGTACTGAAGCTTTCTTT.

The CDR3 protein is CAWSDRAGANVLTF. The CDR3 DNA reads TGTGCCTGGAGTGACAGGGCTGGGGCCAACGTCCTGACTTTC. The gene calls are TRBV30 and TRBJ2-6; TRBD1 is a possible D gene (6 bases). CDR1 and CDR2 from the germline V gene are GTSNPN and SVGIG (reference sequence). The germline V and J ends were trimmed by 1 base and 2 bases, with 6 bases remaining between them. This CDR3 has 14 amino acids. The entire variable domain, with the rest obtained from reference TRBV30 and TRBJ2-6, is as follows: SQTIHQWPATLVQPVGSPLSLECTVEGTSNPNLYWYRQAAGRGLQLLFYSVGIGQISSEVPQNLSASRPQDRQFILSSKKLLLSDSGFYLCAWSDRAGANVLTFGAGSRLTVL.

V usage is TRBV4-3 and J usage is TRBJ2-1; maybe TRBD1 (6 bases). V lost 0 bases and J lost 8, with 23 bases in between. CDR1 LGHNA and CDR2 YSLEER come from the germline V gene. This CDR3 region has 18 residues. The DNA for the CDR3 is TGCGCCAGCAGCCAAGAAGCGTACGGACAGCATCTTAAATATGAGCAGTTCTTC. As protein: CASSQEAYGQHLKYEQFF.

The gene calls are TRBV29-1 and TRBJ2-7; 7 nucleotides match TRBD1. In germline, CDR1 is SQVTM, CDR2 ANQGSEA. CDR3 length: 13 residues. Trimming removed 6 bases from V and 3 bases from J; junction bases left unmatched: 8. CDR3 loop: CSVATGPVYEQYF. The CDR3 nucleotides are TGCAGCGTCGCGACAGGGCCTGTCTACGAGCAGTACTTC.

The genes are TRBV18 and TRBJ1-1; D is unclear. CDR1 is KGHSH and CDR2 is LQKENI in the germline V gene. Trimming pared 6 bases from V and 5 bases from J, leaving 10 bases between. CDR3 length equals 12 residues. The CDR3 DNA reads as TGTGCCAGCTCTAGGGAGGAAACTGAAGCTTTCTTT. It yields the protein CASSREETEAFF.

CDR3 amino acids: CASSPGLLETQYF. The CDR3 DNA sequence: TGTGCCAGCAGCCCAGGGTTGTTGGAGACCCAGTACTTC. The V gene is TRBV5-6, the J gene TRBJ2-5; TRBD1 is a possible D gene (5 bases). The CDR3 extends over 13 amino acids. From germline, CDR1 is SGHDT and CDR2 YYEEEE. V was trimmed by 4 bases and J by 5 bases, leaving 12 bases between them.

This clone was recorded at least ten times. This CDR3 is also generated by other DNA sequences in the sample. This sequence joins TRBV19 and TRBJ2-3; TRBD1 aligns across 7 bases. Germline CDR1 reads LNHDA; CDR2 reads SQIVND (reference sequence). V dropped 5 bases and J dropped 6; count of bases not matched to a gene: 5. The CDR3 covers 13 residues. The CDR3 bases are TGTGCCAGTAGTCACAGGGGACCGGATACGCAGTATTTT. Amino acid sequence: CASSHRGPDTQYF. The complete variable domain, with remaining parts taken from reference TRBV19 and TRBJ2-3, reads DGGITQSPKYLFRKEGQNVTLSCEQNLNHDAMYWYRQDPGQGLRLIYYSQIVNDFQKGDIAEGYSVSREKKESFPLTVTSAQKNPTAFYLCASSHRGPDTQYFGPGTRLTVL.

The genes are TRBV7-2 and TRBJ1-3; D remains ambiguous. The V gene's germline CDR1 is SGHTA and CDR2 FQGNSA. The V gene lost 4 bases and the J gene lost 4 bases, with 8 bases spanning the gap. CDR3 length equals 13 residues. CDR3 nucleotides: TGTGCCAGCAGCTCGACGCGGGGAAACACCATATATTTT. As protein: CASSSTRGNTIYF.

This clone showed up many times. The genes are TRBV28 and TRBJ1-1, with D unresolved. CDR1 and CDR2 (germline): MDHEN, SYDVKM. The CDR3 covers 14 residues. V lost 5 bases and J 4 bases, leaving 14 bases between the germline ends. CDR3 residues: CASSPLGVGTEAFF. The DNA of the CDR3 is TGTGCCAGCAGTCCCCTTGGGGTGGGCACTGAAGCTTTCTTT.

This clone was counted a few times. The rearrangement links TRBV4-2 to TRBJ2-7; the D is unclear. Trimming pared 1 base from V and 5 bases from J, leaving 15 bases between. The CDR3 spans 15 residues. Germline V gene sequence: CDR1 LGHNA, CDR2 YNFKEQ. The DNA of the CDR3 is TGTGCCAGCAGCCAAGCGTCTGGCTCAAAGAACGAGCAGTACTTC. It specifies CASSQASGSKNEQYF.

J is TRBJ1-2 and V is TRBV30; no clear D gene. The CDR3 is made up of 13 amino acids. Germline V gives CDR1 GTSNPN, CDR2 SVGIG (reference sequence). V lost 3 bases and J 5 bases, leaving 13 bases between the germline ends. For the CDR3, the DNA is TGTGCCTGGAGCAAGGGCGATTGGTATGGCTACACCTTC. This encodes CAWSKGDWYGYTF.

The chain combines TRBV30 with TRBJ2-3; tentative D call: TRBD2 (6 bases). The CDR3 length is 13 residues. Germline CDR1 GTSNPN, CDR2 SVGIG (reference sequence). V was trimmed by 3 bases and J by 7 bases, leaving 14 bases between them. The CDR3 DNA reads TGTGCCTGGAGGCTCCCTGGAGGGAATACGCAGTATTTT. The encoded protein is CAWRLPGGNTQYF.

This clone was detected many times. This chain uses TRBV5-1 with TRBJ2-2, with 9 bases fitting TRBD2. The CDR3 length is 15 residues. CDR1 and CDR2 from the germline V gene are SGHRS and YFSETQ. V lost 8 bases to trimming and J lost 7 bases; unmatched junction nucleotides: 12. CDR3 in amino acids: CASFVAGEMDGELFF. The CDR3, as DNA: TGCGCCAGTTTTGTAGCGGGAGAAATGGACGGGGAGCTGTTTTTT.